The clone carrying this T cell receptor (beta chain) was recorded once. Its antigen is unidentified. Once obtained from cultured CD4+ T cells, the DNA was sequenced using the Oncomine TCR Beta short-read assay. In TCRdb, the PCR reads were re-called with MiXCR into one record per CDR3 protein. The sample consists of 7,500 to 9,000 distinct CDR3 sequences, around 45% of them appearing once. The treatment is: roughly ten-day PBMC culture with coronavirus spike peptide pools or control peptides (ViraFEST assay). Samples of CD4+ T cells were obtained from the unexposed donor before the COVID-19 pandemic (2011-2018). Trimming stripped 1 base from V and 1 base from J, with 15 bases between. CDR3 length equals 17 residues. Germline CDR1 is SGHAT and CDR2 is FQNNGV. This specimen comes from a study of vaccination and CD4 T cells after COVID-19.

The chain couples TRBV11-2 to TRBJ2-3; D is possibly TRBD1 or TRBD2 (6 bases each). The sequenced material came from CD4+ T cells from blood, cultured in vitro. This receptor was taken from a human donor in good health. CDR3 nucleotides: TGTGCCAGCAGCTTAGTAGTGGGGGGCTCGGGCACAGATACGCAGTATTTT. It encodes CASSLVVGGSGTDTQYF.